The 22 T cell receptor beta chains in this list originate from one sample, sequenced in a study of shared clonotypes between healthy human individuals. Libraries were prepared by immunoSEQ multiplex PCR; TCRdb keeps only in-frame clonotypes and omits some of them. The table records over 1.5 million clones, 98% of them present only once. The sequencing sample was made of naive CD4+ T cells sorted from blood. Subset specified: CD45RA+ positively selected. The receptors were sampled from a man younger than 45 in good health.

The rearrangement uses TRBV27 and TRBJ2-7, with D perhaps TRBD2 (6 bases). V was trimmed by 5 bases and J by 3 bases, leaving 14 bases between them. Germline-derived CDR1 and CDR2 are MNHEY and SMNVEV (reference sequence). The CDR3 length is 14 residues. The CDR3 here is CASSQSRDFYEQYF. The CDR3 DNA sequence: TGTGCCAGCAGTCAGAGCCGGGACTTCTACGAGCAGTACTTC.

The CDR3 DNA sequence: TGCAGCGTTGAAGGACAGACCTACGAGCAGTACTTC. Translated: CSVEGQTYEQYF. The chain employs TRBV29-1 and TRBJ2-7, with a weak D call TRBD1 (5 bases). The CDR3 covers 12 residues. V was cut by 1 base and J by 2 bases, with 6 bases left in between. The germline V gene has CDR1 SQVTM and CDR2 ANQGSEA.

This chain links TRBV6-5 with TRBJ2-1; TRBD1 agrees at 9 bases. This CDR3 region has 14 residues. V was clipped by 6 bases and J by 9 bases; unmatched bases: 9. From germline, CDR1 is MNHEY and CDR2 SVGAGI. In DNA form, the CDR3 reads TGTGCCAGCAGCCGACCAGACAGGGGGAGTGAGCAGTTCTTC. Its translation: CASSRPDRGSEQFF.

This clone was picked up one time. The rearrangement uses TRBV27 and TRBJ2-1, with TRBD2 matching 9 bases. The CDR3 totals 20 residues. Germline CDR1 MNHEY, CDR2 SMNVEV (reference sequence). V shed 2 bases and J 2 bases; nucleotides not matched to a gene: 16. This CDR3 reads CASSLTGGSGRSITYNEQFF. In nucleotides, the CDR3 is TGTGCCAGCAGTTTAACGGGGGGTAGCGGGAGATCCATCACCTACAATGAGCAGTTCTTC.

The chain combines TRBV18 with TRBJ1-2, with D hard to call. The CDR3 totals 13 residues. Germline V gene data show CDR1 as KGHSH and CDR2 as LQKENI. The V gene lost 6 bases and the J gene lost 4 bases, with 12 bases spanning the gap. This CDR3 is CASSSTLGYGYTF. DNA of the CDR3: TGTGCCAGCTCGTCGACCTTGGGCTATGGCTACACCTTC.

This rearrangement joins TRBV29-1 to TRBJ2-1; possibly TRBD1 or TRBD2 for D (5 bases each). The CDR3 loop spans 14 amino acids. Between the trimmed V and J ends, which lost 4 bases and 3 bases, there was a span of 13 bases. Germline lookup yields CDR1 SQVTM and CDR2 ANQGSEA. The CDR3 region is CSVVRGARYNEQFF. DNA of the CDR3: TGCAGCGTTGTGAGGGGAGCTCGCTACAATGAGCAGTTCTTC.

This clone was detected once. For the CDR3, the DNA is TGTGCCAGCAGCCCTCGATGGAAGGACATGAATGAGCAGTTCTTC. The encoded protein is CASSPRWKDMNEQFF. This sequence joins TRBV14 and TRBJ2-1; D is perhaps TRBD1 (5 bases). This CDR3 is 15 amino acids long. V was clipped by 4 bases and J by 7 bases, with 17 bases between them. Germline CDR1 SGHDN, CDR2 FVKESK.

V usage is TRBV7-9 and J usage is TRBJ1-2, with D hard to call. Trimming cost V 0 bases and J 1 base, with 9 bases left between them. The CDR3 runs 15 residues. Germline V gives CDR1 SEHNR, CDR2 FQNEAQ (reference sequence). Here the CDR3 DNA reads TGTGCCAGCAGCTTAGCGATCGGCAGTAACTATGGCTACACCTTC. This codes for CASSLAIGSNYGYTF.

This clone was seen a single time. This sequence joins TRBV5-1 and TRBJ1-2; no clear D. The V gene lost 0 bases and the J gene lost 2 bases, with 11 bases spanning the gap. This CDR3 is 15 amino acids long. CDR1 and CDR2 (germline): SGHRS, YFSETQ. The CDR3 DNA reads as TGCGCCAGCAGCTTGGAGGGAATTGCAAACTATGGCTACACCTTC. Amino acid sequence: CASSLEGIANYGYTF.

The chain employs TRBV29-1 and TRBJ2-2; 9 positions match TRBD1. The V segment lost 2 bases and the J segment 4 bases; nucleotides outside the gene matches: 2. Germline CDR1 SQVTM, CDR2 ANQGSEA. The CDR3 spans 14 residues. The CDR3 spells CSVERTGVTGELFF. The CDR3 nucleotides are TGCAGCGTTGAAAGGACAGGGGTCACCGGGGAGCTGTTTTTT.

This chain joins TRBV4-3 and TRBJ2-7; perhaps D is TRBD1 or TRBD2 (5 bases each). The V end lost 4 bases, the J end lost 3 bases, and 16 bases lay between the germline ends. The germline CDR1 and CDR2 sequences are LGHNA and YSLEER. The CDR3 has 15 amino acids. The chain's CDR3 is CASSRDRGPYYEQYF. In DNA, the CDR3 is TGCGCCAGCAGCCGAGACCGGGGCCCCTACTACGAGCAGTACTTC.

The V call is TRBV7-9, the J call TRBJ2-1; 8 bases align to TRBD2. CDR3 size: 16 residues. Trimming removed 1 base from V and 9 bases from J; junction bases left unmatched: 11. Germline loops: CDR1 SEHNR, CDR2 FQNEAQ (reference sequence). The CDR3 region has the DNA TGTGCCAGCAGCTTAGGAGACGGGAGGGAGGTTGCTGAGCAGTTCTTC. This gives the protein CASSLGDGREVAEQFF.

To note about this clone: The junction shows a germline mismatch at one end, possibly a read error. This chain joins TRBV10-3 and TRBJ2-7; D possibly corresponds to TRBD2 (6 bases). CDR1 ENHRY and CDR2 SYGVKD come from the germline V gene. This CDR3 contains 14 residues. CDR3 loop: CASSYAGGPREQYF. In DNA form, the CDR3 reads TGTGCCAGCAGTTACGCCGGGGGTCCTCGCGAGCAGTACTTC.

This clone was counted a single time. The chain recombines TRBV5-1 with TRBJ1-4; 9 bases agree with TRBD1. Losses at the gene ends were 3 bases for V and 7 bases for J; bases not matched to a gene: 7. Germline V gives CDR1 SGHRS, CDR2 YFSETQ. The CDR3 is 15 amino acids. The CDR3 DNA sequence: TGCGCCAGCAGCTCAACCGGGACAGGGAGTGAAAAACTGTTTTTT. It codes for CASSSTGTGSEKLFF.

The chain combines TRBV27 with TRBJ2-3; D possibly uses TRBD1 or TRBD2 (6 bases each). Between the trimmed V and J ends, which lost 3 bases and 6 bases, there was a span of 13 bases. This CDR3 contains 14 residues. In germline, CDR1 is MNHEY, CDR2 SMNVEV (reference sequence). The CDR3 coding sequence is TGTGCCAGCAGTTTCAGAAGAGGGGGGGATACGCAGTATTTT. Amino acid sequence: CASSFRRGGDTQYF.

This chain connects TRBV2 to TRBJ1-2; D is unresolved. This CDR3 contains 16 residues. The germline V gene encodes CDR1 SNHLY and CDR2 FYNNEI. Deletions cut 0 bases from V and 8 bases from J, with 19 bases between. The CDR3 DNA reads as TGTGCCAGCAGTGAAGCGCATTCCAGGCGAGTTTGGGGCTACACCTTC. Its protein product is CASSEAHSRRVWGYTF.

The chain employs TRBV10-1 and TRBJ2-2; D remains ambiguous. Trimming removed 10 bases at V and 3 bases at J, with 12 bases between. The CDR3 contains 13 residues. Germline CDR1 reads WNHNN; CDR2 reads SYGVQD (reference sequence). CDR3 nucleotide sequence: TGCGCCACCCAGAGTGGTGACACCGGGGAGCTGTTTTTT. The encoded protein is CATQSGDTGELFF.

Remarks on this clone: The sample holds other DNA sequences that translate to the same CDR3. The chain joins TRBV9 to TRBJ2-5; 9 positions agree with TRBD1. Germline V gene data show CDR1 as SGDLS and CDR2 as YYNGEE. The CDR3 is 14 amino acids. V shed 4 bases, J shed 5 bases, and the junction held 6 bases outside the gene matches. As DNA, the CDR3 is TGTGCCAGCAGCCCTCGACAGGGGGGGGAGACCCAGTACTTC. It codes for CASSPRQGGETQYF.

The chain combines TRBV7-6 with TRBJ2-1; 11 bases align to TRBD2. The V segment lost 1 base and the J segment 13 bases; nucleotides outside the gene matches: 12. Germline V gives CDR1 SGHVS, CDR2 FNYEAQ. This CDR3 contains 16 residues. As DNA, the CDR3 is TGTGCCAGCAGCTTAGATTCTAGCGGGAGGCCCCATATACAGTTCTTC. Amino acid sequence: CASSLDSSGRPHIQFF.

The CDR3 nucleotides read TGTGCCAGCAGCTTAGGCGGAGCGCAAGGGGTGAACACTGAAGCTTTCTTT. It codes for CASSLGGAQGVNTEAFF. The chain links TRBV7-2 to TRBJ1-1, with D possibly matching TRBD1 (5 bases). Trimming pared 1 base from V and 0 bases from J, leaving 15 bases between. This CDR3 region has 17 residues. The germline CDR1 and CDR2 sequences are SGHTA and FQGNSA. Supplemented by reference TRBV7-2 and TRBJ1-1, the full variable domain reads GAGVSQSPSNKVTEKGKDVELRCDPISGHTALYWYRQSLGQGLEFLIYFQGNSAPDKSGLPSDRFSAERTGGSVSTLTIQRTQQEDSAVYLCASSLGGAQGVNTEAFFGQGTRLTVV.

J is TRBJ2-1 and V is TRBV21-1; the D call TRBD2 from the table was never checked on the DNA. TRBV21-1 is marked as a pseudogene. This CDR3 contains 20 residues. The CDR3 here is CASRQPLGGGYAGTYNEQFF. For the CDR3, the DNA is TGTGCCAGCAGGCAGCCGCTGGGAGGTGGGTACGCGGGCACCTACAATGAGCAGTTCTTC.

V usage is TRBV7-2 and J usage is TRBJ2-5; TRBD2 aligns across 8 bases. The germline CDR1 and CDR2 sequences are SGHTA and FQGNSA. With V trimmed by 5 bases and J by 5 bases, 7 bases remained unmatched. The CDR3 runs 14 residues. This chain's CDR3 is CASSTRTSWETQYF. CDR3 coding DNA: TGTGCCAGCAGCACCAGGACTAGCTGGGAGACCCAGTACTTC.